A selection of T cell receptor beta chains follows, all from one sample in a study of T cell responses to AZD1222 COVID-19 vaccine. The data were produced by immunoSEQ multiplex PCR, yet TCRdb's version contains in-frame clones alone and is incomplete. The profile shows roughly 130,000 clones, roughly 89% of them singletons. The sequences come from peripheral blood, collected on day 0 of AZD1222 vaccination. These TCRs come from an adult in good health. Each CDR3 is given with its conserved first and last residue. Fields, in order: J gene, D gene, V gene, clone size, CDR3 DNA, CDR3 protein. A D gene is named only where the DNA matches it firmly. For some rows the clone size is stated as once, few or many, or as a class when expanded; others skip it.

TRBJ1-1	NA	TRBV9	NA	TGTGCCAGCAGCACAGGGACTTCGAACACTGAAGCTTTCTTT	CASSTGTSNTEAFF
TRBJ2-7	TRBD1	TRBV11-3	NA	TGTGCCAGCAGCAAACAGACAGGGAGAGCCTACGAGCAGTACTTC	CASSKQTGRAYEQYF
TRBJ2-5	TRBD1	TRBV7-8	NA	TGTGCCAGCAGCCCCGGACAGGGACCCGGAGAGACCCAGTACTTC	CASSPGQGPGETQYF
TRBJ1-6	NA	TRBV6-5	NA	TGTGCCAGCAGTTACTCGAGGGGGGCACCCCTCCACTTT	CASSYSRGAPLHF
TRBJ2-2	NA	TRBV5-1	NA	TGCGCCAGCAGCTTGGGCACCAACACCGGGGAGCTGTTTTTT	CASSLGTNTGELFF
TRBJ2-3	NA	TRBV4-3	NA	TGCGCCAGCAGCCAAGACCGGGGAATATCTCGGGTGACAGATACGCAGTATTTT	CASSQDRGISRVTDTQYF
TRBJ2-3	NA	TRBV7-9	NA	TGTGCCAGCAGCCCGGACAGACTTAGCACAGATACGCAGTATTTT	CASSPDRLSTDTQYF
TRBJ1-1	TRBD1	TRBV7-2	NA	TGTGCCAGCAGCTTAGCGGGGACAGGAGTGATGAACACTGAAGCTTTCTTT	CASSLAGTGVMNTEAFF
TRBJ1-5	NA	TRBV6-5	once	TGTGCCAGCAGTAGCAGGGATAATCAGCCCCAGCATTTT	CASSSRDNQPQHF
TRBJ2-7	NA	TRBV7-9	NA	TGTGCCAGCAGCTTAGCCGGCTCTGACGAGCAGTACTTC	CASSLAGSDEQYF
TRBJ2-7	TRBD2	TRBV7-2	NA	TGTGCCAGCAGTTCAGGGAGGGTAGTTGGCTACGAGCAGTACTTC	CASSSGRVVGYEQYF